This TCR beta chain was identified during a study of molecular identifiers for immune sequencing clone quantification (dated by TCRdb to the late 2010s). Looking at the study overall: For a replicate experiment, RNA from approximately 20,000 or 100,000 naive CD8 T cells was divided into five aliquots, and four of the five aliquots were sequenced. This methods study benchmarked molecular-identifier clustering-based TCR repertoire sequencing (MIDCIRS) and TCR RNA copy counting, using CD8 T cells to do so.

CDR1 and CDR2 (SEHNR, FQNEAQ) derive from the germline V gene (reference sequence). The cysteine opens and the phenylalanine closes a CDR3 of 14 amino acids. Only the CDR3 portion is preserved as DNA: 42 bases, with reading frame beginning at the first base. From V the trimming removes 4 bases and from J it removes 7 bases, while the gene matches leave 7 bases of the junction unaccounted for. Library prep was done by PCR. Sequencer: NextSeq 500. Preparation of bulk TCR libraries followed a previously described approach, with the TCR primers listed in Table S5. Total RNA was purified with the Qiagen AllPrep DNA/RNA kit. Before any analysis, reads coming from multiple sequencing runs of the same library were combined into one pool. Per the authors' processing: Reads were retained only if an exact TCR constant sequence was present, and the retained reads were trimmed to 150 nt and grouped according to their 12-nt molecular barcodes. Reads within each barcode group were sub-clustered using a 15% Levenshtein threshold, and quality-weighted consensus sequences were constructed for each RNA molecule. Non-functional sequences were filtered out, along with any lower-count sequence sitting one edit away from another sequence. Based on a fit of two negative binomial distributions, barcode sub-clusters having less than 20% of the maximum read count were discarded. The public sequencing data were trimmed at Q25 with fastp and processed into clonotypes with MiXCR by TCRdb, which kept only in-frame beta chains. Rows merge per CDR3 protein into single entries with the most common DNA and genes. Clone size and V and J calls follow TCRdb, not the original study. The table for this sample lists under 800,000 distinct CDR3 sequences; about 25% of them were counted only once. The leading ten clones occupy roughly 0.83% of the sample.

This clonotype was observed a handful of times. Its antigen has not been determined. Base qualities were left out, and no much larger clone turns up one base away. Broad study findings and their caveats: When barcode sub-clustering was omitted, TCR diversity was inflated by chimeric consensus sequences, with chimeras reaching as high as 47%. Spiked-in Jurkat TCR RNA (about 10 copies' worth), which is not part of the donor repertoire, was contained in the naive libraries. Modeling gave 3 to 3.5 recovered TCR RNA copies per cell versus about 10 by digital PCR, implying approximately 30% capture efficiency. Clones above 20 RNA copies held over 99% of molecules in CMV-specific effector cells but under 1% in naive cells. Even against a background of 750,000 to 1,000,000 naive CD8 T cells, spiked-in Jurkat TCR RNA amounting to a single cell's worth was reported to be detectable. Highly expanded clone sizes could be underestimated because identical TCR molecules may share a barcode.

Libraries of naive CD8 T cells were generated from around 20,000 to 990,000 sorted cells, with 10%, 30% or 50% of the purified RNA used. Naive CD8 T cells, defined as CD8+CD4-CCR7+CD45RA+, were FACS-sorted into RLT Plus buffer on a BD FACSAria II. To test detection sensitivity, Jurkat RNA equal to about nine TCR copies was added to samples of roughly 18,000-1,100,000 naive CD8 T cells. CD8 T cells were enriched using RosetteSep CD8+ T Cell Enrichment Cocktail and Ficoll-Paque, and the enriched cells then underwent ACK red cell lysis. The chain couples TRBV7-9 to TRBJ2-7; 10 bases in the middle match TRBD1. This TCR came from a human donor in good health. Some libraries in this study had Jurkat cell RNA spiked in. Sequenced material: naive CD8+ T cells from blood, with Jurkat cell RNA spiked in. Per the publication, the cell subset or site label means: FACS-sorted CD8+CD4-CCR7+CD45RA+ naive T cells. For the CDR3, the sequence is CASSSWTGGREQYF. The DNA sequence is as follows: TGTGCCAGCAGCTCTTGGACAGGGGGGAGGGAGCAGTACTTC.